The 27 T cell receptor beta chains reported below all come from one sample, sequenced in a study of blood T cells in healthy people across ages. The authors ran a second PCR of about 6 to 11 cycles using a sample-barcoded 5' primer and a J-beta primer mix. In TCRdb, the 5' RACE reads were re-called with MiXCR into one record per CDR3 protein. The table records hundreds of thousands of distinct CDR3 sequences, about a third of them present only once. The sample was blood. These receptor sequences come from a woman over 75 in good health.

This clonotype was found many times. The chain combines TRBV7-2 with TRBJ1-2; D is uncertain. Deletions cut 5 bases from V and 8 bases from J, with 15 bases between. The CDR3 has 13 amino acids. Germline CDR1 reads SGHTA; CDR2 reads FQGNSA. The CDR3 reads CASSESFPSGYTF. CDR3 coding DNA: TGTGCCAGCAGCGAGAGTTTCCCCTCCGGCTACACCTTC. Full variable domain (missing parts from reference TRBV7-2 and TRBJ1-2): GAGVSQSPSNKVTEKGKDVELRCDPISGHTALYWYRQSLGQGLEFLIYFQGNSAPDKSGLPSDRFSAERTGGSVSTLTIQRTQQEDSAVYLCASSESFPSGYTFGSGTRLTVV.

Concerning this clonotype: It may be a read error: a sequence one base away is much more abundant. The gene calls are TRBV6-1 and TRBJ1-2; 10 nucleotides align to TRBD1. The CDR3 totals 16 residues. CDR1 and CDR2 from the germline V gene are MNHNS and SASEGT. The CDR3 DNA reads TGTGCCAGCAGTGGCCTTCGGGACAGGGGCGACTATGACTACACCTTC. It yields the protein CASSGLRDRGDYDYTF.

This clonotype came up many times. This chain uses TRBV7-6 with TRBJ2-3, with D unresolved. The CDR3 has 14 residues. Deletions cut 2 bases from V and 0 bases from J, with 6 bases between. Germline CDR1 SGHVS, CDR2 FNYEAQ. The chain's CDR3 is CASSLFLSTDTQYF. The CDR3 region has the DNA TGTGCCAGCAGCTTATTTCTTAGCACAGATACGCAGTATTTT.

This chain uses TRBV20-1 with TRBJ2-1; 9 positions match TRBD2. Per germline, CDR1 DFQATT and CDR2 SNEGSKA (reference sequence). This CDR3 comprises 16 residues. V lost 1 base, J lost 0 bases, and 4 bases stayed unmatched. The chain's CDR3 is CSARGTSVFSYNEQFF. CDR3 coding DNA: TGCAGTGCTAGAGGGACTAGCGTTTTCTCCTACAATGAGCAGTTCTTC.

This chain connects TRBV18 to TRBJ1-1; TRBD1 matches at 9 bases. CDR3 length equals 13 residues. CDR1 and CDR2 (germline): KGHSH, LQKENI. J lost 7 bases, V lost 5 bases, and 5 bases had no gene match. CDR3 loop: CASSEQGAGEAFF. DNA of the CDR3: TGTGCCAGCTCAGAACAGGGGGCTGGTGAAGCTTTCTTT.

Worth noting for this clonotype: A read error is possible here, since a much larger clone lies one base away. The chain has TRBV20-1 and TRBJ1-4, with D perhaps TRBD1 (5 bases). The V and J ends lost 3 bases and 7 bases respectively, with 18 bases between them. Per the germline V gene, CDR1 is DFQATT and CDR2 is SNEGSKA (reference sequence). This CDR3 spans 15 amino acids. Written as DNA, the CDR3 is TGCAGTGCTAGGGCTTTCGGTGTGGGGCGTGAAAAACTGTTTTTT. Its protein is CSARAFGVGREKLFF.

This clonotype was detected only a few times. V and J are TRBV20-1 and TRBJ2-3; TRBD1 matches 9 bases. There are 14 residues in the CDR3. J was trimmed by 7 bases and V by 1 base; bases with no gene match: 6. Germline CDR1 and CDR2: DFQATT and SNEGSKA (reference sequence). The CDR3 loop is CSARGGTGLNTQYF. In DNA form, the CDR3 reads TGCAGTGCTAGAGGAGGGACAGGGTTGAATACGCAGTATTTT.

The CDR3 DNA reads as TGCAGTGCTAGACCTGATAGCGGGGGGACCAATGAGCAGTTCTTC. Amino acid sequence: CSARPDSGGTNEQFF. The chain carries TRBV20-1 and TRBJ2-1; 10 nucleotides match TRBD2. Germline V CDR1 and CDR2: DFQATT, SNEGSKA (reference sequence). The CDR3 extends over 15 amino acids. After removal of 2 bases from V and 6 bases from J, the junction contained 7 bases not matched to a gene.

The V and J genes are TRBV27 and TRBJ2-1; 10 nucleotides match TRBD1. The CDR3 sequence is 16 residues long. The ends lost 4 bases at V and 6 bases at J; junction bases unmatched: 9. In germline, CDR1 is MNHEY, CDR2 SMNVEV (reference sequence). The CDR3 loop is CASSSPGGQGTNEQFF. The CDR3 bases are TGTGCCAGCAGTTCCCCAGGGGGACAGGGGACCAATGAGCAGTTCTTC.

The chain recombines TRBV12-3 or TRBV12-4 with TRBJ1-5; TRBD1 matches 7 bases. V shed 5 bases, J shed 4 bases, and the junction held 8 bases outside the gene matches. The CDR3 covers 15 residues. CDR3 amino acids: CASSTTGVGNQPQHF. DNA of the CDR3: TGTGCCAGCAGTACTACAGGGGTGGGGAATCAGCCCCAGCATTTT.

The table lists this clonotype with a few counts. V gene TRBV11-2 combines with J gene TRBJ1-5; D is ambiguous. Trimming shortened V by 4 bases and J by 0 bases, and 13 bases separated the two germline ends. Germline CDR1 is SGHAT and CDR2 is FQNNGV. The CDR3 totals 16 residues. Here the CDR3 reads CASSYLTGNSNQPQHF. CDR3 nucleotides: TGTGCCAGCAGCTACTTGACCGGGAATAGCAATCAGCCCCAGCATTTT.

The chain carries TRBV20-1 and TRBJ2-5; 8 bases agree with TRBD2. Germline V CDR1 and CDR2: DFQATT, SNEGSKA (reference sequence). The CDR3 has 12 amino acids. The J segment lost 4 bases and the V segment lost 6 bases, leaving 4 bases of the junction unmatched. The CDR3 bases are TGCAGTGCCGGGAGGGCTACAGAGACCCAGTACTTC. It encodes CSAGRATETQYF.

This clonotype has a handful of counts. The V and J genes are TRBV13 and TRBJ1-1, with a weak D call TRBD1 (5 bases). V shed 3 bases and J shed 0 bases, with 11 bases lying between them. Germline CDR1 reads PRHDT; CDR2 reads FYEKMQ (reference sequence). CDR3 length: 15 amino acids. CDR3 bases: TGTGCCAGCAGCTTGGAGGGGTTTGTGAACACTGAAGCTTTCTTT. Protein sequence: CASSLEGFVNTEAFF.

This clonotype was seen at least ten times. V usage is TRBV5-1 and J usage is TRBJ2-1; 7 bases map to TRBD1. Germline lookup yields CDR1 SGHRS and CDR2 YFSETQ. This CDR3 is built from 16 residues. After removal of 4 bases from V and 5 bases from J, the junction contained 12 bases not matched to a gene. The CDR3 is CASSRFRDSPNNEQFF. The DNA for the CDR3 is TGCGCCAGCAGCCGATTCCGGGACAGCCCAAACAATGAGCAGTTCTTC.

With respect to this clonotype: One junction end does not reproduce the germline sequence, and a read error may be involved. The J gene is TRBJ2-1, the V gene TRBV7-2; 14 positions agree with TRBD2. This CDR3 has 15 residues. The V gene's germline CDR1 is SGHTA and CDR2 FQGNSA. The CDR3 coding sequence is TGTGCTAGCAGCGACCGGACTAGCGGGAGGAATGAGCAGTTCTTC. As protein: CASSDRTSGRNEQFF.

This clonotype was observed many times. This chain connects TRBV6-5 to TRBJ2-6, with TRBD2 identical over 12 bases. Losses at the gene ends were 4 bases for V and 0 bases for J; bases not matched to a gene: 7. Looked up from germline, CDR1 is MNHEY and CDR2 is SVGAGI. The CDR3 contains 19 residues. This chain's CDR3 is CASSSTSGGLSSGANVLTF. The CDR3 DNA follows: TGTGCCAGCAGTTCCACTAGCGGGGGGCTCAGCTCTGGGGCCAACGTCCTGACTTTC.

A few counts support this clonotype. DNA of the CDR3: TGCAGTGCTAGAGATGCGGGGGTACAAGGCGAGCAGTACTTC. Protein product: CSARDAGVQGEQYF. The chain links TRBV20-1 to TRBJ2-5; TRBD2 matches 7 bases. The tail of the sequence fits TRBJ2-7 better, so the J call may be wrong. CDR3 size: 14 residues. Germline assignment: CDR1 DFQATT and CDR2 SNEGSKA (reference sequence).

This clonotype was counted a few times. This may be a read error, as it is one base from a much larger clone. This chain uses TRBV10-2 with TRBJ2-7; the match to TRBD2 covers 12 bases. V trimming: 6 bases; J trimming: 7 bases; junction bases outside the gene matches: 10. Germline-derived CDR1 and CDR2 are WSHSY and SAAADI. The CDR3 loop spans 15 amino acids. The CDR3 coding sequence is TGCGCCAGCAGAGGACTAGCGGGGTCCTACAATGAGCAGTACTTC. Residues: CASRGLAGSYNEQYF.

The chain couples TRBV20-1 to TRBJ1-1; D gene unclear. V lost 6 bases to trimming and J lost 0 bases, with 14 bases between them. This CDR3 comprises 14 residues. CDR1 and CDR2 from the germline V gene are DFQATT and SNEGSKA (reference sequence). CDR3 amino acids: CSAPQAALNTEAFF. The CDR3, as DNA: TGCAGTGCCCCTCAGGCAGCACTGAACACTGAAGCTTTCTTT.

The sample holds many counts of this clonotype. This chain connects TRBV5-1 to TRBJ2-3; 12 bases match TRBD2. CDR3 length: 19 amino acids. V gave up 3 bases and J gave up 1 base; unmatched junction bases: 12. Germline V gene sequence: CDR1 SGHRS, CDR2 YFSETQ. In DNA, the CDR3 is TGCGCCAGCAGCTCCGGACTAGCGGGGTCTCTAGGGGGCACAGATACGCAGTATTTT. It encodes CASSSGLAGSLGGTDTQYF.

For this clonotype: A much larger clone differs by one base, so this may be a read error. V is TRBV20-1 and J is TRBJ1-2, with a weak D call TRBD1 (5 bases). CDR3 size: 15 residues. Germline V gives CDR1 DFQATT, CDR2 SNEGSKA (reference sequence). CDR3 in amino acids: CSADSRQSLNYGCTF. The CDR3 bases are TGCAGTGCTGATTCCAGACAGAGTCTTAACTATGGCTGCACCTTC.

V usage is TRBV20-1 and J usage is TRBJ2-1; 7 positions agree with TRBD1. The CDR3 covers 14 residues. Trimming took 6 bases from V and 4 from J; bases not matched to a gene: 9. CDR1 and CDR2 (germline): DFQATT, SNEGSKA (reference sequence). CDR3 amino acids: CSATRDSAYNEQFF. The CDR3 DNA follows: TGCAGTGCCACCCGGGACAGCGCTTACAATGAGCAGTTCTTC.

The V call is TRBV7-9, the J call TRBJ1-6; 8 bases are a match to TRBD1. Germline V lookup: CDR1 SEHNR, CDR2 FQNEAQ (reference sequence). The CDR3 has 15 amino acids. The trim removed 3 bases at V and 8 bases at J, leaving 6 bases unmatched. This CDR3 is CASSFWTGKDSPLHF. In DNA, the CDR3 is TGTGCCAGCAGCTTCTGGACAGGGAAGGATTCACCCCTCCACTTT.

The chain employs TRBV12-3 or TRBV12-4 and TRBJ2-3; 11 bases agree with TRBD1. Trimming took 8 bases from V and 4 from J; bases not matched to a gene: 8. This CDR3 is built from 15 residues. CDR3 region: CASGGQGARADTQYF. CDR3 DNA sequence: TGTGCCAGCGGAGGACAGGGGGCGAGGGCAGATACGCAGTATTTT.

This clonotype was recorded at least ten times. The chain links TRBV9 to TRBJ2-1, with TRBD2 matching 7 bases. The CDR3 sequence is 14 residues long. In germline, CDR1 is SGDLS, CDR2 YYNGEE. V was pared by 6 bases and J by 5 bases, with 8 bases of the junction left unmatched. The CDR3 is CASTRGGGDNEQFF. CDR3 bases: TGTGCCAGCACCCGTGGCGGGGGAGACAATGAGCAGTTCTTC.

This rearrangement joins TRBV6-1 to TRBJ2-1; 7 bases agree with TRBD1. The V segment lost 5 bases and the J segment 0 bases; nucleotides outside the gene matches: 25. There are 22 residues in the CDR3. From germline, CDR1 is MNHNS and CDR2 SASEGT. This chain's CDR3 is CASSSKRVPGQLSRSSYNEQFF. CDR3 sequence (DNA): TGTGCCAGCAGTAGTAAGCGCGTTCCGGGACAGTTGTCCCGAAGCTCCTACAATGAGCAGTTCTTC.

This clonotype was counted ten times or more. This chain connects TRBV3-1 to TRBJ2-5, with 14 bases aligning to TRBD2. The ends lost 1 base at V and 6 bases at J; junction bases unmatched: 7. The CDR3 runs to 17 residues. Germline V lookup: CDR1 LGHDT, CDR2 YNNKEL (reference sequence). In nucleotides, the CDR3 is TGTGCCAGCAGCCAAGCTCGACTAGCGGGGGGGCGGAAGACCCAGTACTTC. The encoded protein is CASSQARLAGGRKTQYF.